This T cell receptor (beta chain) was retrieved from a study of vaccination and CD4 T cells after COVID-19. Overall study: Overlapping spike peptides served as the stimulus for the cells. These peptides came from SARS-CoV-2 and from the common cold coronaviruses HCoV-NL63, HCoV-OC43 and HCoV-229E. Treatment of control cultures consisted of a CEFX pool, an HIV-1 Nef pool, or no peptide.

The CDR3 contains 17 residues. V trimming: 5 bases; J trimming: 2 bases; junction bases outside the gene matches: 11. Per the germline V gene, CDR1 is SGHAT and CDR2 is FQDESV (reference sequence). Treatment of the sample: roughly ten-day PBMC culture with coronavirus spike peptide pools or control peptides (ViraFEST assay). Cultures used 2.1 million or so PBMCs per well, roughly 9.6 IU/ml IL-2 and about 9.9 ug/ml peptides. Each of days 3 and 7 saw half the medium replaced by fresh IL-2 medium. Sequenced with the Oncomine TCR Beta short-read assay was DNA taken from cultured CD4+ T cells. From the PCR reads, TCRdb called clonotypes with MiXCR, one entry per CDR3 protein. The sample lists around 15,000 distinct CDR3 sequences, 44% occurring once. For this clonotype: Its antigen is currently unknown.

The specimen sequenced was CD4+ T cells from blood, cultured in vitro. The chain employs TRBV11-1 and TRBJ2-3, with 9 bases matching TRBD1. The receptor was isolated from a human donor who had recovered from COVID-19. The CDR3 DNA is TGTGCCAGCAGCCTCTACTACAGGGGGCCCCACACAGATACGCAGTATTTT. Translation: CASSLYYRGPHTDTQYF.